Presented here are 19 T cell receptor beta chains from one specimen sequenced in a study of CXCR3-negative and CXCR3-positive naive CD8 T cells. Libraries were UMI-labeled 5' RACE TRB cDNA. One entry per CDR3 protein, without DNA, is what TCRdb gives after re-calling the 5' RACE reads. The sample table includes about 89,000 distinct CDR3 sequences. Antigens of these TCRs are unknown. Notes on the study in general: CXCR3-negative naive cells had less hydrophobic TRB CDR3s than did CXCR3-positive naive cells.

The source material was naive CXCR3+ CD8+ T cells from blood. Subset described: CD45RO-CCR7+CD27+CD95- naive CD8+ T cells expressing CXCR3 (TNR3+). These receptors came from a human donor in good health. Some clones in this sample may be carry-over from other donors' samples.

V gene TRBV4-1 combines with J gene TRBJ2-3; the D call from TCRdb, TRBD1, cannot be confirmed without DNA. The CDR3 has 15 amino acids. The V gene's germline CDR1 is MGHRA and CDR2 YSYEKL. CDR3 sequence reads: CASSQGPTGTDTQYF.

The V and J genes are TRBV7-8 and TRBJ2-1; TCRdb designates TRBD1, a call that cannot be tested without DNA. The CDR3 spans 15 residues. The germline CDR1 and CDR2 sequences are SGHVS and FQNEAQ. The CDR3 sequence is CASSLFDGGLVEQFF.

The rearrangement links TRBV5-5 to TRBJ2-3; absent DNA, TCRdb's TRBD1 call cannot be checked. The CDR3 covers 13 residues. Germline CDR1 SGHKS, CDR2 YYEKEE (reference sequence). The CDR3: CASSLPRGDTQYF.

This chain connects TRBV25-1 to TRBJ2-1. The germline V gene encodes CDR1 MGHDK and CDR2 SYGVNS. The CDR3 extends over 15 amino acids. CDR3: CASSEYFGDYNEQFF.

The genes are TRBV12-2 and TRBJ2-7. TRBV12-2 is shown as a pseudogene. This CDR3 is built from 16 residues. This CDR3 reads CASRLSGRTESYEQYF.

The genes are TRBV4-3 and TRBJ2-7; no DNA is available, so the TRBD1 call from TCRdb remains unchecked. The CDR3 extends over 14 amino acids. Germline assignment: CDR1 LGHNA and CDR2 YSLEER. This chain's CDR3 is CASSQDLLGGKQYF.

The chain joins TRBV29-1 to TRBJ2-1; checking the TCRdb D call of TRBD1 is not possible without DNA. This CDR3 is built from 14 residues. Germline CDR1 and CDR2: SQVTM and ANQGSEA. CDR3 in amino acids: CSVDERDPYNEQFF.

CDR3 amino acids: CASSDRDKNIQYF. This chain links TRBV6-6 with TRBJ2-4. The germline CDR1 and CDR2 sequences are MNHNY and SVGAGI (reference sequence). The CDR3 has 13 amino acids.

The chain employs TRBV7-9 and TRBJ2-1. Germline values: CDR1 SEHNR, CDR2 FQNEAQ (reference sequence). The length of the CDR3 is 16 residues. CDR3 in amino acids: CASSSSSVSSYNEQFF.

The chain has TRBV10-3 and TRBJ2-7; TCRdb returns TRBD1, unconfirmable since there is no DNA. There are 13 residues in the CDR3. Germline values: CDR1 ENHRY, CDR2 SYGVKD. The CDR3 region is CAIGTALSYEQYF.

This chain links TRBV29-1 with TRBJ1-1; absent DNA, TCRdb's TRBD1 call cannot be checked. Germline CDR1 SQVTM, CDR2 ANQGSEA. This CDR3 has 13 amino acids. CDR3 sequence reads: CSVKTGTALEAFF.

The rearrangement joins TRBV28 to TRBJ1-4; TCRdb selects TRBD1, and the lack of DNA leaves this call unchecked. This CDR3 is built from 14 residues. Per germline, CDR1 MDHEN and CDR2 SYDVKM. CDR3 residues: CASSSDRGDEKLFF.

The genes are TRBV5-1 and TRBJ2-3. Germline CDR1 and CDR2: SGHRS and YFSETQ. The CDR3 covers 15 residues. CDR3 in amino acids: CASSPVGYTTDTQYF.

CDR3: CASSQARGAYEQYF. This chain connects TRBV28 to TRBJ2-7; the D gene TCRdb calls, TRBD1, cannot be checked with no DNA. The CDR3 is made up of 14 amino acids. The germline V gene encodes CDR1 MDHEN and CDR2 SYDVKM. Full variable domain (outside the CDR3, taken from reference TRBV28 and TRBJ2-7): DVKVTQSSRYLVKRTGEKVFLECVQDMDHENMFWYRQDPGLGLRLIYFSYDVKMKEKGDIPEGYSVSREKKERFSLILESASTNQTSMYLCASSQARGAYEQYFGPGTRLTVT.

CDR3 loop: CASSPGPRLEQYF. V usage is TRBV12-3 or TRBV12-4 and J usage is TRBJ2-7; TCRdb proposes TRBD1, but this gene call is untestable without DNA. There are 13 residues in the CDR3.

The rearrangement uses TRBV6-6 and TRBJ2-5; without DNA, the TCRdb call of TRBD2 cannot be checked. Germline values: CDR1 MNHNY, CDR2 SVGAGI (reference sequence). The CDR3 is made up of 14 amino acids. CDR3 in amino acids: CASSYLTGQETQYF.

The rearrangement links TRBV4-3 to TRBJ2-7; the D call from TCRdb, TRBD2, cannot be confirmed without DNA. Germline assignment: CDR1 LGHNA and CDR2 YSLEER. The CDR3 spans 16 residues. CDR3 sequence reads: CASSQNSGLRAYEQYF.

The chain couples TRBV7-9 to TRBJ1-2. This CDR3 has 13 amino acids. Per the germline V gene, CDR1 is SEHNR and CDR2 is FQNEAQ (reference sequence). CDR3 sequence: CASSLQLTYGYTF.

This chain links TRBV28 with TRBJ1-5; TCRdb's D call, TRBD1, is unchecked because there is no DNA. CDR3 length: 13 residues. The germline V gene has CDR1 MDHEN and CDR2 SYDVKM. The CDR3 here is CASSRSGVWTQHF.